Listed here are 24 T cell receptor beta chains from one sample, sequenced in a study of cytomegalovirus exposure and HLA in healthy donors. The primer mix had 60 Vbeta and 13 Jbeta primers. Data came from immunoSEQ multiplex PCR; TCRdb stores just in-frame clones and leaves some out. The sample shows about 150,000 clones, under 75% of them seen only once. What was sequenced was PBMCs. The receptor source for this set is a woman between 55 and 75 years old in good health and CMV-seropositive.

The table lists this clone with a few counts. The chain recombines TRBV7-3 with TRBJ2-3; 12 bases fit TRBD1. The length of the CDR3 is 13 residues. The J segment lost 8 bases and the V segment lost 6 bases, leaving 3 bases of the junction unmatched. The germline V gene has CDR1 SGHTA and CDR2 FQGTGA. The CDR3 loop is CASSPGQGATQYF. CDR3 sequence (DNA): TGTGCCAGCAGTCCGGGACAGGGGGCTACGCAGTATTTT.

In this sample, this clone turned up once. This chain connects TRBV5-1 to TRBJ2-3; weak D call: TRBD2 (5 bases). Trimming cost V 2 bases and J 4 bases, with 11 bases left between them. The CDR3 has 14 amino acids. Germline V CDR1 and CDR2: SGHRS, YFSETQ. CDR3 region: CASSFGVPPDTQYF. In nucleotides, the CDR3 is TGCGCCAGCAGCTTCGGGGTACCCCCAGATACGCAGTATTTT.

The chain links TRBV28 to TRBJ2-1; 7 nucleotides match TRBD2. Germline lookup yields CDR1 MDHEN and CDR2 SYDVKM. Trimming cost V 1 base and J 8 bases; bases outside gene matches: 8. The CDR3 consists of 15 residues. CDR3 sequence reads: CASSLSDGRIDEQFF. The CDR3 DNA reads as TGTGCCAGCAGTTTATCTGACGGGAGGATCGATGAGCAGTTCTTC. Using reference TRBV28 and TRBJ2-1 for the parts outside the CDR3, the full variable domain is DVKVTQSSRYLVKRTGEKVFLECVQDMDHENMFWYRQDPGLGLRLIYFSYDVKMKEKGDIPEGYSVSREKKERFSLILESASTNQTSMYLCASSLSDGRIDEQFFGPGTRLTVL.

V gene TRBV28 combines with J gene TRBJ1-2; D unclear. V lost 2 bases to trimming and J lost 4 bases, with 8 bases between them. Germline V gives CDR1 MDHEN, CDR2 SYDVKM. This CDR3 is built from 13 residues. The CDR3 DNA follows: TGTGCCAGCAGTTTAATAGGCGGCTATGGCTACACCTTC. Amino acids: CASSLIGGYGYTF.

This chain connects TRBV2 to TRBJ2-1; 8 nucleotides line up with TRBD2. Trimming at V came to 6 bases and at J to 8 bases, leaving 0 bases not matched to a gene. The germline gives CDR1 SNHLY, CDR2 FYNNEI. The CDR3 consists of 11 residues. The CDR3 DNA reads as TGTGCCAGCAGGGGACTAGATGAGCAGTTCTTC. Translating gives CASRGLDEQFF.

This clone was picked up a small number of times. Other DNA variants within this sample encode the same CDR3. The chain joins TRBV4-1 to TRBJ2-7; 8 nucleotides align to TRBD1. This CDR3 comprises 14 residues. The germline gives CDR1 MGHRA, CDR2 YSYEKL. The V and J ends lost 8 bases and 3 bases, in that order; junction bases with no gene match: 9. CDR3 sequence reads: CASSPDRGDYEQYF. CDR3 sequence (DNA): TGCGCCAGCTCCCCCGACAGGGGTGACTACGAGCAGTACTTC.

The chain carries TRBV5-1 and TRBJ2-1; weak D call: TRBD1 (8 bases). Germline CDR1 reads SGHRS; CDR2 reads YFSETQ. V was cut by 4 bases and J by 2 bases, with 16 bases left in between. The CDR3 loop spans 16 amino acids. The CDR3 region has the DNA TGCGCCAGCAGCCCCAGACAGGGGAGGGCCTACAATGAGCAGTTCTTC. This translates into CASSPRQGRAYNEQFF.

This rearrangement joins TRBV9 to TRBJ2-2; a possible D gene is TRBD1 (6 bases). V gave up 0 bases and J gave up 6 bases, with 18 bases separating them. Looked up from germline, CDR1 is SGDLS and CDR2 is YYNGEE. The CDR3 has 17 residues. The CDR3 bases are TGTGCCAGCAGCGTAGCTGGTGACAGGAGGCTAGCCGGGGAGCTGTTTTTT. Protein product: CASSVAGDRRLAGELFF.

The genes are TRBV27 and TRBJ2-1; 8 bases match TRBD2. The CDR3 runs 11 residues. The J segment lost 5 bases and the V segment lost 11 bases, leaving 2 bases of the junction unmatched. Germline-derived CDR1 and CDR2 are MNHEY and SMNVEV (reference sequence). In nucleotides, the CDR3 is TGTGCCTGCGGGAGGAACAATGAGCAGTTCTTC. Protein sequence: CACGRNNEQFF.

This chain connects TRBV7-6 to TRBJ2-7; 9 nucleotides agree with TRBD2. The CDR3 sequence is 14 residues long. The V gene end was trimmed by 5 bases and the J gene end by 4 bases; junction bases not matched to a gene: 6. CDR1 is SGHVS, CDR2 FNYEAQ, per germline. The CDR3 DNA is TGTGCCAGCAGCCCCGGCGGGGGGGGGTACGAGCAGTACTTC. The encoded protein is CASSPGGGGYEQYF.

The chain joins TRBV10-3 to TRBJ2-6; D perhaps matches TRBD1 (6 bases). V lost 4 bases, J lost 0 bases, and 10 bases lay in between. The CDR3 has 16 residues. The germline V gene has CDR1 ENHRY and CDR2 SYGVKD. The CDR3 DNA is TGTGCCATCAGTGCACAGGGCCCCTCTGGGGCCAACGTCCTGACTTTC. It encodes CAISAQGPSGANVLTF.

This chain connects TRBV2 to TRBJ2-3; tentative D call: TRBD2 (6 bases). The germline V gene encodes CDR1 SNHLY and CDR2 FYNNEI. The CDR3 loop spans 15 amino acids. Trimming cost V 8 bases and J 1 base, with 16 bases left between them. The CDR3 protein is CASDTGGIGTDTQYF. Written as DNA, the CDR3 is TGTGCCAGCGACACAGGCGGGATTGGCACAGATACGCAGTATTTT.

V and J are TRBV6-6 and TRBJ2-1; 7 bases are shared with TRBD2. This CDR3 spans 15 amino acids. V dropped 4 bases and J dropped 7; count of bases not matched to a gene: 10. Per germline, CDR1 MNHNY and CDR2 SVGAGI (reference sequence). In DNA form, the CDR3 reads TGTGCCAGCAGTTCCCGGGGGGAGGGAGGGAATGAGCAGTTCTTC. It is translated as CASSSRGEGGNEQFF.

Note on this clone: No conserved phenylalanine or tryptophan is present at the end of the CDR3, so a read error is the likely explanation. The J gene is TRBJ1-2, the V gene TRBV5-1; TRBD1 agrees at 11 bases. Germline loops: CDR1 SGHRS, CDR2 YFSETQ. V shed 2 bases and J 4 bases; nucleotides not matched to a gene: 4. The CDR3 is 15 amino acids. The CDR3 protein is CASSFGQGATYGYTS. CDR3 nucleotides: TGCGCCAGCAGCTTCGGACAGGGGGCCACCTATGGCTACACCTCC.

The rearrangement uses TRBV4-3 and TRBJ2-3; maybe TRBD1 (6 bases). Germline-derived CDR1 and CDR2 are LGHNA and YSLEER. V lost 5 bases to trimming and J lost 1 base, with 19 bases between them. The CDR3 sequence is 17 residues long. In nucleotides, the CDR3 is TGCGCCAGCAGCGGACAGAGGACGGTACCTGGCACAGATACGCAGTATTTT. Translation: CASSGQRTVPGTDTQYF.

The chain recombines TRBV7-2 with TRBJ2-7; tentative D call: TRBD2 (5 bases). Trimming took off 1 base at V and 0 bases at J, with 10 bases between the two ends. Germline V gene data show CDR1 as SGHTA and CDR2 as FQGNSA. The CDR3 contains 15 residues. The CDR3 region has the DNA TGTGCCAGCAGCTTAGGGACTCCCAGCTCCTACGAGCAGTACTTC. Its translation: CASSLGTPSSYEQYF.

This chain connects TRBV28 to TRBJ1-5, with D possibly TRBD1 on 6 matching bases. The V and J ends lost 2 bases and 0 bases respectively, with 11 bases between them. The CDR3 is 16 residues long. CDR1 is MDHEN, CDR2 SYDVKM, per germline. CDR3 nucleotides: TGTGCCAGCAGTTTAAGGGGCAGGGGTAGCAATCAGCCCCAGCATTTT. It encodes CASSLRGRGSNQPQHF.

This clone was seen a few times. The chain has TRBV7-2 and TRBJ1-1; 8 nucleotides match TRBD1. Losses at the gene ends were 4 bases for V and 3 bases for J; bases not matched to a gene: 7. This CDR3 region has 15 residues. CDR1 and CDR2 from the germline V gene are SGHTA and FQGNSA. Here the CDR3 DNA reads TGTGCCAGCAGCTCCCACGCGACAGGGGACACTGAAGCTTTCTTT. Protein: CASSSHATGDTEAFF.

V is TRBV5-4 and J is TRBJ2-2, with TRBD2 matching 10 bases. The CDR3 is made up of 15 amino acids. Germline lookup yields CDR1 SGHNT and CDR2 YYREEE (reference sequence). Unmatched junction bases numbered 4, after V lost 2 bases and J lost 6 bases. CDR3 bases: TGTGCCAGCAGCTTAGCGGGAGGGCCCCCCGGGGAGCTGTTTTTT. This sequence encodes CASSLAGGPPGELFF.

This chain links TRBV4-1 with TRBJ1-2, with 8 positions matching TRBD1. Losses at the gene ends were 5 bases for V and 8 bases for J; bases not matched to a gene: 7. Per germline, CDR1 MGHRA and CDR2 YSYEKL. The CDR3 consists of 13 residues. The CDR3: CASSRTGRGGYTF. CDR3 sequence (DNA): TGCGCCAGCAGCAGGACAGGGAGAGGAGGCTACACCTTC.

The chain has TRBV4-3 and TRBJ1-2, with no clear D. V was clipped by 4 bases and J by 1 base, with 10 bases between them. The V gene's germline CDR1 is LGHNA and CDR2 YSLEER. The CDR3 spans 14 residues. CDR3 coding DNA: TGCGCCAGCAGCCCGCGTTTAAATAACTATGGCTACACCTTC. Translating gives CASSPRLNNYGYTF.

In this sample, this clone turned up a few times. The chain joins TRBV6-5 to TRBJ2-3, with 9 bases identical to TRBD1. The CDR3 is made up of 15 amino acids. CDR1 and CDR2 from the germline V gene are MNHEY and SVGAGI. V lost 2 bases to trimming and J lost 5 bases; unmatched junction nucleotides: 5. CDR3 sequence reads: CASSYQTGGVDTQYF. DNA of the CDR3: TGTGCCAGCAGTTACCAGACAGGGGGAGTAGATACGCAGTATTTT.

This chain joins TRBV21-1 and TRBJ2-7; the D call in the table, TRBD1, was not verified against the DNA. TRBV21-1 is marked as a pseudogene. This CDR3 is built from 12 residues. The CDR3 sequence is CASSKVGAEQYF. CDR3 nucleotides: TGTGCCAGCAGCAAAGTAGGGGCCGAGCAGTACTTC.

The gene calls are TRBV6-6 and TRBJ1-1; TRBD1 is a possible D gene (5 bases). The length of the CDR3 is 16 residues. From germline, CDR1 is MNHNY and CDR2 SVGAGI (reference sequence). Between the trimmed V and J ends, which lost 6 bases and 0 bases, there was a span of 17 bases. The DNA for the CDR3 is TGTGCCAGCAGCCGACCCTCCGGGACTGTGAACACTGAAGCTTTCTTT. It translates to CASSRPSGTVNTEAFF.